A selection of T cell receptor beta chains follows, all from one sample in a study of long-term antiretroviral therapy in people with HIV. The table came from immunoSEQ multiplex PCR; TCRdb's copy has only in-frame clones and leaves some out. Among 20,000 to 30,000 clones listed, around 87% were seen once. Sequenced here: unsorted PBMCs, sampled about 2.6 years after starting antiretroviral therapy. Receptor source: a man aged 40-50 years with HIV. CDR3s include the opening cysteine and the closing phenylalanine or tryptophan. The D gene is left open where the match is weak. Size is omitted from some rows. Given values are once, few, many or a class for expanded clones.

v_call: TRBV11-2
d_call: TRBD1
j_call: TRBJ1-5
clone_size: .
cdr3_aa: CASSSGQGNQPQHF
cdr3_nt: TGTGCCAGCAGCTCTGGACAGGGCAATCAGCCCCAGCATTTT

v_call: TRBV29-1
d_call: .
j_call: TRBJ1-5
clone_size: few
cdr3_aa: CSVRDGNQPQHF
cdr3_nt: TGCAGCGTCCGGGACGGGAATCAGCCCCAGCATTTT

v_call: TRBV10-1
d_call: TRBD1
j_call: TRBJ2-4
clone_size: .
cdr3_aa: CASSLGDREQNIQYF
cdr3_nt: TGCGCCAGCAGTCTCGGGGACAGGGAACAAAACATTCAGTACTTC

v_call: TRBV6-5
d_call: .
j_call: TRBJ1-1
clone_size: .
cdr3_aa: CASRRGFEAFF
cdr3_nt: TGTGCCAGCAGGAGGGGCTTTGAAGCTTTCTTT

v_call: TRBV4-1
d_call: .
j_call: TRBJ1-2
clone_size: .
cdr3_aa: CASSQVGGNYGYTF
cdr3_nt: TGCGCCAGCAGCCAAGTAGGCGGGAACTATGGCTACACCTTC

v_call: TRBV5-1
d_call: .
j_call: TRBJ2-3
clone_size: .
cdr3_aa: CASREQRRSTDTQYF
cdr3_nt: TGCGCCAGCAGGGAGCAGCGGAGAAGCACAGATACGCAGTATTTT

v_call: TRBV4-1
d_call: .
j_call: TRBJ2-7
clone_size: .
cdr3_aa: CASSQDGTGDEQYF
cdr3_nt: TGCGCCAGCAGCCAAGATGGAACGGGAGACGAGCAGTACTTC

v_call: TRBV28
d_call: .
j_call: TRBJ2-4
clone_size: .
cdr3_aa: CASSRHPRENIQYF
cdr3_nt: TGTGCCAGCAGTCGTCATCCGAGGGAAAACATTCAGTACTTC

v_call: TRBV5-1
d_call: .
j_call: TRBJ1-2
clone_size: .
cdr3_aa: CASSLDPPGSYTF
cdr3_nt: TGCGCCAGCAGCCTCGATCCTCCGGGCAGCTACACCTTC

v_call: TRBV18
d_call: .
j_call: TRBJ1-1
clone_size: medium-sized
cdr3_aa: CASSPSTGSTEAFF
cdr3_nt: TGTGCCAGCTCACCCAGCACAGGGAGCACTGAAGCTTTCTTT

v_call: TRBV6-6
d_call: .
j_call: TRBJ1-2
clone_size: .
cdr3_aa: CASTPPPLEGDYGYTF
cdr3_nt: TGTGCCAGCACCCCGCCCCCCCTTGAGGGGGACTATGGCTACACCTTC

v_call: TRBV5-4
d_call: .
j_call: TRBJ1-2
clone_size: few
cdr3_aa: CASYSVLYGYTF
cdr3_nt: TGTGCCAGCTATTCAGTACTCTATGGCTACACCTTC

v_call: TRBV7-2
d_call: .
j_call: TRBJ2-7
clone_size: .
cdr3_aa: CASSLGHHYEQYF
cdr3_nt: TGTGCCAGCAGCCTGGGACATCACTACGAGCAGTACTTC

v_call: TRBV7-9
d_call: TRBD1
j_call: TRBJ2-7
clone_size: .
cdr3_aa: CASSPQGAIEQYF
cdr3_nt: TGTGCCAGCAGCCCACAGGGGGCTATCGAGCAGTACTTC

v_call: TRBV5-4
d_call: .
j_call: TRBJ2-7
clone_size: .
cdr3_aa: CASSLASTGFGEQYF
cdr3_nt: TGTGCCAGCAGCTTGGCCTCCACAGGGTTCGGCGAGCAGTACTTC